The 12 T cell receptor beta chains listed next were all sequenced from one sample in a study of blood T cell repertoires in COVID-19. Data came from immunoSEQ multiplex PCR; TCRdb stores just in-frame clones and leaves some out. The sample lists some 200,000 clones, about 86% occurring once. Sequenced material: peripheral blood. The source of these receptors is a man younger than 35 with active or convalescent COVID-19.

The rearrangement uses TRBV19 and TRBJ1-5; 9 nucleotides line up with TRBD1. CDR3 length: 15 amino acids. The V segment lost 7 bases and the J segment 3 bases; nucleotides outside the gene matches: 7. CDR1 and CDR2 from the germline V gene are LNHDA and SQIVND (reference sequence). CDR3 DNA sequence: TGTGCCAGTACCCTAACAGGGGGCTCCAATCAGCCCCAGCATTTT. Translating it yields CASTLTGGSNQPQHF.

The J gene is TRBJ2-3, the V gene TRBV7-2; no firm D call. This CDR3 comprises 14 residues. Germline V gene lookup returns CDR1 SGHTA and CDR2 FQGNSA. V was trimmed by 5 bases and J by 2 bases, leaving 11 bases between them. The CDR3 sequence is CASSALGPTDTQYF. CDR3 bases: TGTGCCAGCAGCGCCCTAGGTCCCACAGATACGCAGTATTTT. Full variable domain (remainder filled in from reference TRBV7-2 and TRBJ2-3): GAGVSQSPSNKVTEKGKDVELRCDPISGHTALYWYRQSLGQGLEFLIYFQGNSAPDKSGLPSDRFSAERTGGSVSTLTIQRTQQEDSAVYLCASSALGPTDTQYFGPGTRLTVL.

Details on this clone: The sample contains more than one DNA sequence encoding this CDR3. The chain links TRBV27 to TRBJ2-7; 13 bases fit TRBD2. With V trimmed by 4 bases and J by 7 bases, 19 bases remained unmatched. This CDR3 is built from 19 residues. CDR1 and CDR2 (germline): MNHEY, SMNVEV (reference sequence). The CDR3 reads CASSSPRTSGSRLVYEQYF. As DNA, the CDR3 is TGTGCCAGCAGTTCCCCCCGGACTAGCGGGAGCCGTTTAGTCTATGAGCAGTACTTC.

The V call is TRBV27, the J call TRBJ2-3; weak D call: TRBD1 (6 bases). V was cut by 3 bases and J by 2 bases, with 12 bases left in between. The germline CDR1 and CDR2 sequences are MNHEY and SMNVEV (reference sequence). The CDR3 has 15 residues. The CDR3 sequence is CASSLGAGPTDTQYF. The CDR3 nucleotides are TGTGCCAGCAGTTTGGGGGCAGGACCCACAGATACGCAGTATTTT.

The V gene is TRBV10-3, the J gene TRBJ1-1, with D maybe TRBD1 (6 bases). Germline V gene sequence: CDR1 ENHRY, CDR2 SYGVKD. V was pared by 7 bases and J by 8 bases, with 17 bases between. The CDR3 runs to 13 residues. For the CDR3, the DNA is TGTGCCATCACCCCTGGGGGGGCGGCGGAAGCTTTCTTT. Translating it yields CAITPGGAAEAFF.

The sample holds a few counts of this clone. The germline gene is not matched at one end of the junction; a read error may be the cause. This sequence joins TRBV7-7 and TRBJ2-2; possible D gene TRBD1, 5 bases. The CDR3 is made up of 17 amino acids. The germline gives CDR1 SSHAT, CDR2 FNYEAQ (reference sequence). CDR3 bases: TGTGCTAGCAGCCCCTCGACAGCAGACGCGAACACCGGGGAGCTGTTTTTT. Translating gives CASSPSTADANTGELFF.

The CDR3 protein is CASSDRTDTQYF. CDR3 DNA: TGTGCCAGCAGTGACCGGACAGATACGCAGTATTTT. The chain is built from TRBV6-4 and TRBJ2-3; D is uncertain. Between the trimmed V and J ends, which lost 2 bases and 3 bases, there was a span of 3 bases. CDR3 size: 12 residues. Germline CDR1 and CDR2: MRHNA and SNTAGT.

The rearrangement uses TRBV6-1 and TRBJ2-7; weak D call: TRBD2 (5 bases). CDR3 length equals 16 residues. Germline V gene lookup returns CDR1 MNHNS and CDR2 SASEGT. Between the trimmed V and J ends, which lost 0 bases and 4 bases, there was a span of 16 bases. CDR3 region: CASSEAPPRGGYEQYF. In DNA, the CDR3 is TGTGCCAGCAGTGAAGCGCCTCCCCGGGGTGGGTACGAGCAGTACTTC.

The DNA of the CDR3 is TGTGCCAGCAGCCCCCTCCGGGACAGGAACACTGAAGCTTTCTTT. Its translation: CASSPLRDRNTEAFF. The chain links TRBV11-2 to TRBJ1-1; 7 bases match TRBD1. CDR3 length: 15 amino acids. With 5 bases clipped from V and 1 base from J, the junction kept 7 bases outside the gene matches. From germline, CDR1 is SGHAT and CDR2 FQNNGV.

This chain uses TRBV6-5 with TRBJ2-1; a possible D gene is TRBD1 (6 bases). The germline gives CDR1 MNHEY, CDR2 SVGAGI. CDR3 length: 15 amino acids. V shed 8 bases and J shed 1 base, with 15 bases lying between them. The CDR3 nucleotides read TGTGCCAGCGACACAGGGATAGGATCCTACAATGAGCAGTTCTTC. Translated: CASDTGIGSYNEQFF.

CDR3 DNA sequence: TGTGCCAGTTGGGCTATGGACAGAGCAAACACCATATATTTT. Translating gives CASWAMDRANTIYF. The V and J genes are TRBV6-5 and TRBJ1-3, with D tentatively TRBD1 (6 bases). This CDR3 has 14 residues. V lost 9 bases, J lost 6 bases, and 18 bases lay in between. CDR1 MNHEY and CDR2 SVGAGI come from the germline V gene.

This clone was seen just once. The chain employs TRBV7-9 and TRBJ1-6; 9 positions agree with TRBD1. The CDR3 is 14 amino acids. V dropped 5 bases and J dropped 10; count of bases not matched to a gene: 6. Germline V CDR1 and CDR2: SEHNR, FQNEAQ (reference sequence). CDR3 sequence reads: CASSPLTGGSPLHF. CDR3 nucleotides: TGTGCCAGCAGCCCACTGACAGGGGGGTCACCCCTCCACTTT. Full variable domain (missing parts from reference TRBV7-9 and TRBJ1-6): DTGVSQNPRHKITKRGQNVTFRCDPISEHNRLYWYRQTLGQGPEFLTYFQNEAQLEKSRLLSDRFSAERPKGSFSTLEIQRTEQGDSAMYLCASSPLTGGSPLHFGNGTRLTVT.